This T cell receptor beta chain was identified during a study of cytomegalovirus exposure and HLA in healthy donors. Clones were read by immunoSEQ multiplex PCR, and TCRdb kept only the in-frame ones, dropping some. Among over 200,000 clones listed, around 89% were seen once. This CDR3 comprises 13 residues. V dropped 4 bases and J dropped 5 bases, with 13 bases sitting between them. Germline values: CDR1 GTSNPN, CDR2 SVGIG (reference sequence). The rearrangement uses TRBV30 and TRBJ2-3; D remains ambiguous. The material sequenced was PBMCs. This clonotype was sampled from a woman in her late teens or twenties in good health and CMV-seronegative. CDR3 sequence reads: CAWTHGRRDTQYF. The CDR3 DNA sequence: TGTGCCTGGACTCACGGTCGTCGAGATACGCAGTATTTT. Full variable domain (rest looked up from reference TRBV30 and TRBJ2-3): SQTIHQWPATLVQPVGSPLSLECTVEGTSNPNLYWYRQAAGRGLQLLFYSVGIGQISSEVPQNLSASRPQDRQFILSSKKLLLSDSGFYLCAWTHGRRDTQYFGPGTRLTVL.